These 26 T cell receptor beta chains were all obtained from the same sample, sequenced in a study of CD8+ T cells in alopecia areata. Treatment reported: oral pan-JAK inhibitor, 5-10 mg twice daily. cDNA serving as the sequencing template came from extracted, reverse transcribed RNA. Profiling relied on immunoSEQ multiplex PCR, and the TCRdb table lists in-frame clones only, not all of them. The data contain about 180,000 clones, about half of them seen just once; the ten biggest clones take up roughly 9.1%. The specimen comprised CD8+ T cells sorted from blood, sampled between weeks 51 and 54, from a patient treated with tofacitinib. Receptors were obtained from a human donor with alopecia areata.

The chain links TRBV6-5 to TRBJ1-1; D ambiguous. This CDR3 region has 13 residues. V was pared by 2 bases and J by 1 base, with 5 bases between. The germline V gene has CDR1 MNHEY and CDR2 SVGAGI. The CDR3 spells CASSYVKNTEAFF. CDR3 bases: TGTGCCAGCAGTTACGTTAAGAACACTGAAGCTTTCTTT.

CDR3 in DNA: TGTGCCAGCAGCGTAGGGGCAGGGTCGGCCTATGGCTACACCTTC. The encoded protein is CASSVGAGSAYGYTF. The chain combines TRBV9 with TRBJ1-2, with a tentative D call TRBD1 (5 bases). The CDR3 covers 15 residues. Germline V gene sequence: CDR1 SGDLS, CDR2 YYNGEE. Trimming removed 0 bases at V and 4 bases at J, with 13 bases between. The full variable domain, completed using reference TRBV9 and TRBJ1-2, is DSGVTQTPKHLITATGQRVTLRCSPRSGDLSVYWYQQSLDQGLQFLIQYYNGEERAKGNILERFSAQQFPDLHSELNLSSLELGDSALYFCASSVGAGSAYGYTFGSGTRLTVV.

The V call is TRBV7-6, the J call TRBJ1-5; the D gene is possibly TRBD1 (6 bases). Germline V CDR1 and CDR2: SGHVS, FNYEAQ. V lost 1 base and J 4 bases, leaving 8 bases between the germline ends. The CDR3 is 14 residues long. CDR3 coding DNA: TGTGCCAGCAGCTTAGACAGGGATAATCAGCCCCAGCATTTT. This encodes CASSLDRDNQPQHF.

This clone was recorded a few times. This chain links TRBV7-2 with TRBJ2-7; D uncertain. Germline CDR1 SGHTA, CDR2 FQGNSA. The CDR3 covers 13 residues. The germline V and J ends were trimmed by 1 base and 2 bases, with 6 bases remaining between them. The CDR3 DNA is TGTGCCAGCAGCTTAGGCACAGCCTACGAGCAGTACTTC. Translated, it gives CASSLGTAYEQYF. The variable domain in full, with the rest retrieved from reference TRBV7-2 and TRBJ2-7, is GAGVSQSPSNKVTEKGKDVELRCDPISGHTALYWYRQSLGQGLEFLIYFQGNSAPDKSGLPSDRFSAERTGGSVSTLTIQRTQQEDSAVYLCASSLGTAYEQYFGPGTRLTVT.

The chain has TRBV18 and TRBJ2-2, with 7 bases fitting TRBD1. This CDR3 is built from 15 residues. Trimming at V came to 7 bases and at J to 3 bases, leaving 8 bases not matched to a gene. From germline, CDR1 is KGHSH and CDR2 LQKENI. This CDR3 is CASCTGERDTGELFF. The CDR3 bases are TGTGCCAGCTGTACAGGGGAAAGAGACACCGGGGAGCTGTTTTTT.

J is TRBJ2-2 and V is TRBV6-5, with D possibly being TRBD1 (6 bases). V gave up 7 bases and J gave up 5 bases, with 14 bases separating them. The CDR3 has 14 amino acids. Germline lookup yields CDR1 MNHEY and CDR2 SVGAGI. The chain's CDR3 is CASTPRGSTGELFF. The CDR3 DNA reads as TGTGCCAGCACTCCGAGGGGGTCTACCGGGGAGCTGTTTTTT.

The chain recombines TRBV29-1 with TRBJ2-7, with D unclear. This CDR3 region has 14 residues. The germline V gene encodes CDR1 SQVTM and CDR2 ANQGSEA. With 5 bases removed from V and 2 bases from J, the gap between germline ends came to 16 bases. The CDR3, as DNA: TGCAGCGTTCAACGACTGGGTAGTACCTACGAGCAGTACTTC. It yields the protein CSVQRLGSTYEQYF.

This sequence joins TRBV13 and TRBJ2-7; D may be TRBD1 (5 bases). The CDR3 is made up of 14 amino acids. Germline lookup yields CDR1 PRHDT and CDR2 FYEKMQ (reference sequence). V was clipped by 5 bases and J by 0 bases, with 11 bases between them. CDR3: CASSRGGLSYEQYF. CDR3 DNA sequence: TGTGCCAGCAGCAGGGGCGGCCTCTCCTACGAGCAGTACTTC.

V is TRBV5-6 and J is TRBJ2-7, with TRBD2 identical over 7 bases. Germline assignment: CDR1 SGHDT and CDR2 YYEEEE. Trimming cost V 5 bases and J 4 bases; bases outside gene matches: 6. The CDR3 consists of 13 residues. CDR3 sequence reads: CASSKSSGYEQYF. CDR3 nucleotide sequence: TGTGCCAGCAGTAAGAGTAGCGGGTACGAGCAGTACTTC. Full variable domain (rest looked up from reference TRBV5-6 and TRBJ2-7): DAGVTQSPTHLIKTRGQQVTLRCSPKSGHDTVSWYQQALGQGPQFIFQYYEEEERQRGNFPDRFSGHQFPNYSSELNVNALLLGDSALYLCASSKSSGYEQYFGPGTRLTVT.

The chain has TRBV6-5 and TRBJ1-6; 8 bases agree with TRBD1. The ends lost 10 bases at V and 10 bases at J; junction bases unmatched: 9. The CDR3 consists of 13 residues. Germline assignment: CDR1 MNHEY and CDR2 SVGAGI. CDR3 protein: CAISGGAGSPLHF. In DNA form, the CDR3 reads TGTGCCATTTCAGGGGGCGCGGGATCACCCCTCCACTTT.

This clone was seen only a few times. V is TRBV6-6 and J is TRBJ2-7; TRBD2 is a possible D gene (5 bases). The germline gives CDR1 MNHNY, CDR2 SVGAGI (reference sequence). The CDR3 has 12 amino acids. V was pared by 4 bases and J by 2 bases, with 6 bases between. The CDR3 bases are TGTGCCAGCAGTTGGGAGACCTACGAGCAGTACTTC. Residues: CASSWETYEQYF.

The chain combines TRBV4-3 with TRBJ2-7; no reliable D call. The CDR3 is 15 residues long. CDR1 is LGHNA, CDR2 YSLEER, per germline. Trimming left V 0 bases short and J 0 bases short, with 9 bases between. The CDR3 protein is CASSQDFSSSYEQYF. The CDR3 nucleotides read TGCGCCAGCAGCCAAGACTTCTCGAGCTCCTACGAGCAGTACTTC.

This clone came up a few times. As DNA, the CDR3 is TGTGCCAGCAGGAGGGACATGTTTGAAAATCAGCCCCAGCATTTT. Encoded protein: CASRRDMFENQPQHF. The chain carries TRBV2 and TRBJ1-5; D might be TRBD1 (6 bases). Looked up from germline, CDR1 is SNHLY and CDR2 is FYNNEI. The CDR3 has 15 amino acids. Trimming shortened V by 6 bases and J by 4 bases, and 16 bases separated the two germline ends.

Turning to this clone: Additional DNA sequences in this sample encode the identical CDR3. The chain carries TRBV5-6 and TRBJ1-2; a weak D match, TRBD1 (6 bases). Germline CDR1 and CDR2: SGHDT and YYEEEE. V dropped 4 bases and J dropped 3 bases, with 7 bases sitting between them. The CDR3 has 12 residues. The CDR3 DNA sequence: TGTGCCAGCAGCCCAGGGGACTATGGCTACACCTTC. Translation gives CASSPGDYGYTF.

The CDR3 region has the DNA TGTGCCAGCAGTTTTGGTGGTGGAGGGGAAGGCTACACCTTC. This sequence encodes CASSFGGGGEGYTF. The gene calls are TRBV27 and TRBJ1-2; D possibly corresponds to TRBD1 (5 bases). The germline V gene has CDR1 MNHEY and CDR2 SMNVEV (reference sequence). V was clipped by 3 bases and J by 8 bases, with 16 bases between them. The CDR3 extends over 14 amino acids.

This clone was detected a few times. V gene TRBV11-2 combines with J gene TRBJ2-5; 7 nucleotides line up with TRBD2. V gave up 1 base and J gave up 2 bases; unmatched junction bases: 1. The CDR3 runs to 14 residues. The germline CDR1 and CDR2 sequences are SGHAT and FQNNGV. Here the CDR3 DNA reads TGTGCCAGCAGCTTAGTGCGGGGGCAAGAGACCCAGTACTTC. Its translation is CASSLVRGQETQYF.

The J gene is TRBJ2-5, the V gene TRBV6-5; D perhaps matches TRBD1 (5 bases). V shed 5 bases and J shed 3 bases, with 13 bases lying between them. The CDR3 spans 14 residues. Germline V gives CDR1 MNHEY, CDR2 SVGAGI. The CDR3 coding sequence is TGTGCCAGCAGTCGCGGACACGGCAAAGAGACCCAGTACTTC. Translating gives CASSRGHGKETQYF.

The V gene is TRBV27, the J gene TRBJ1-1, with D uncertain. The CDR3 length is 14 residues. Germline assignment: CDR1 MNHEY and CDR2 SMNVEV (reference sequence). V lost 5 bases, J lost 11 bases, and 21 bases lay in between. The CDR3 sequence is CASSVHWADLDAFF. CDR3 sequence (DNA): TGTGCCAGCAGTGTACATTGGGCTGATCTGGATGCTTTCTTT.

The CDR3 loop is CASSQVIWVGNTIYF. The DNA of the CDR3 is TGCGCCAGCAGCCAAGTCATCTGGGTTGGAAACACCATATATTTT. The chain joins TRBV4-1 to TRBJ1-3; D call uncertain. This CDR3 has 15 amino acids. Germline assignment: CDR1 MGHRA and CDR2 YSYEKL. The V gene lost 1 base and the J gene lost 3 bases, with 10 bases spanning the gap.

This clone was detected a few times. The genes are TRBV7-9 and TRBJ1-1, with 8 bases matching TRBD1. V gave up 1 base and J gave up 1 base; unmatched junction bases: 2. The CDR3 extends over 15 amino acids. From germline, CDR1 is SEHNR and CDR2 FQNEAQ (reference sequence). The CDR3 DNA reads as TGTGCCAGCAGCTTAGTAGGACAGGGGAACACTGAAGCTTTCTTT. The encoded protein is CASSLVGQGNTEAFF.

This chain uses TRBV27 with TRBJ1-5, with D uncertain. Trimming removed 5 bases from V and 5 bases from J, with 16 bases in between. Germline loops: CDR1 MNHEY, CDR2 SMNVEV (reference sequence). The CDR3 totals 15 residues. CDR3 in DNA: TGTGCCAGCAGTCCCCGGAGGAATTCGGATCAGCCCCAGCATTTT. Protein product: CASSPRRNSDQPQHF.

The rearrangement uses TRBV5-1 and TRBJ2-2, with D perhaps TRBD2 (6 bases). The CDR3 sequence is 18 residues long. Germline lookup yields CDR1 SGHRS and CDR2 YFSETQ. V was shortened by 1 base and J by 2 bases, with 18 bases between the two germline ends. This chain's CDR3 is CASSLYPQNGRNTGELFF. The CDR3 DNA is TGCGCCAGCAGCTTGTACCCGCAGAACGGGAGAAACACCGGGGAGCTGTTTTTT.

The V call is TRBV30, the J call TRBJ1-2, with a weak D call TRBD1 (5 bases). The CDR3 consists of 13 residues. V lost 1 base, J lost 9 bases, and 15 bases lay in between. Germline CDR1 GTSNPN, CDR2 SVGIG (reference sequence). The CDR3 loop reads CAWSEGRVGSYTF. The CDR3 coding sequence is TGTGCCTGGAGTGAGGGCAGGGTAGGAAGCTACACCTTC.

This clone was recorded a few times. The chain carries TRBV29-1 and TRBJ2-5; a possible D gene is TRBD1 (6 bases). This CDR3 region has 15 residues. Between the trimmed V and J ends, which lost 4 bases and 2 bases, there was a span of 17 bases. Germline loops: CDR1 SQVTM, CDR2 ANQGSEA. The CDR3 protein is CSVVKGITGQETQYF. For the CDR3, the DNA is TGCAGCGTTGTGAAGGGCATTACAGGGCAAGAGACCCAGTACTTC.

Comment on this clone: Germline and junction disagree at one end, which may indicate a read error. This chain joins TRBV19 and TRBJ2-7, with 7 positions matching TRBD1. The V gene's germline CDR1 is LNHDA and CDR2 SQIVND (reference sequence). The CDR3 contains 13 residues. As DNA, the CDR3 is TGTGCCAGTAGTGTAGACAGGGCCTACGAGCAGTACTTC. This sequence encodes CASSVDRAYEQYF.

The chain combines TRBV25-1 with TRBJ1-2; D remains ambiguous. Germline CDR1 MGHDK, CDR2 SYGVNS. The CDR3 runs to 13 residues. Trimming shortened V by 6 bases and J by 2 bases, and 10 bases separated the two germline ends. For the CDR3, the DNA is TGTGCCAGCAGCCCTGCCGTGAACTATGGCTACACCTTC. Encoded protein: CASSPAVNYGYTF.